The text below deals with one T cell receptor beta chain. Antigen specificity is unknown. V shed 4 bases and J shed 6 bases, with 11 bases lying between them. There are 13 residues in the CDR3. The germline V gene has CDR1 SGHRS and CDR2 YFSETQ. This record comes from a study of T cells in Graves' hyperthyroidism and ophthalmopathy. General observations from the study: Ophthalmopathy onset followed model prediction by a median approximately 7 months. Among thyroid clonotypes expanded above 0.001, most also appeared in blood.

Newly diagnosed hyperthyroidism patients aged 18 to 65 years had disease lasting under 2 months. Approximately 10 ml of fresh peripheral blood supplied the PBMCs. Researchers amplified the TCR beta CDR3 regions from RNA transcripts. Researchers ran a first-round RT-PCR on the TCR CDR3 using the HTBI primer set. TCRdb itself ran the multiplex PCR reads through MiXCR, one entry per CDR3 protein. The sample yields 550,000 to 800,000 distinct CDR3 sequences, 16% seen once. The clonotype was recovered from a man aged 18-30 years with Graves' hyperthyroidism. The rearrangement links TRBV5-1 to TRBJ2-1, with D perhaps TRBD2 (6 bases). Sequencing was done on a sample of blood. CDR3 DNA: TGCGCCAGCAGCATCAGAGCGGGCAATGAGCAGTTCTTC. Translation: CASSIRAGNEQFF.